This entry lists 12 T cell receptor beta chains sequenced from one sample in a study of Graves' ophthalmopathy and Graves' hyperthyroidism. The TCR beta CDR3 regions underwent amplification from RNA transcripts. HTBI-primed first-round RT-PCR preceded second-round multiplex PCR. TCRdb independently ran MiXCR on the multiplex PCR reads; one entry per CDR3 protein. The data hold a few hundred thousand distinct CDR3 sequences, with approximately 18% observed a single time. Sequences were obtained from peripheral blood. All receptors derive from an adult woman with stable Graves' hyperthyroidism.

In this sample, this clonotype turned up many times. The chain couples TRBV15 to TRBJ2-7, with D perhaps TRBD1 (5 bases). V shed 4 bases and J shed 7 bases, with 20 bases lying between them. CDR3 length: 15 residues. Germline CDR1 and CDR2: LNHNV and YYDKDF (reference sequence). In nucleotides, the CDR3 is TGTGCCACCAGCAAAGACAGAGGTCGGGCTGTGGAGCAGTACTTC. Translating it yields CATSKDRGRAVEQYF.

This clonotype has a count of ten or more. This sequence joins TRBV7-2 and TRBJ2-4; 7 bases map to TRBD1. The V gene end was trimmed by 4 bases and the J gene end by 6 bases; junction bases not matched to a gene: 6. Germline loops: CDR1 SGHTA, CDR2 FQGNSA. The length of the CDR3 is 14 residues. The CDR3 nucleotides read TGTGCCAGCAGCTCGCAGGGGGATGGAAACATTCAGTACTTC. Translating it yields CASSSQGDGNIQYF.

This clonotype appeared many times. The chain is built from TRBV5-1 and TRBJ2-2; D might be TRBD1 (6 bases). The V end was cut by 1 base, the J end by 6 bases, with 10 bases between. Germline V lookup: CDR1 SGHRS, CDR2 YFSETQ. The CDR3 sequence is 14 residues long. The CDR3 loop reads CASSLPQGSGELFF. CDR3 sequence (DNA): TGCGCCAGCAGCTTGCCACAGGGATCCGGGGAGCTGTTTTTT.

This clonotype was recorded many times. The chain combines TRBV19 with TRBJ2-5; 7 bases match TRBD1. V lost 2 bases, J lost 1 base, and 4 bases stayed unmatched. Germline CDR1 is LNHDA and CDR2 is SQIVND (reference sequence). The CDR3 loop spans 15 amino acids. CDR3 protein: CASSIRRDSQETQYF. DNA for the CDR3: TGTGCCAGTAGTATACGCCGGGACAGCCAAGAGACCCAGTACTTC.

This clonotype was detected a few times. The chain recombines TRBV28 with TRBJ1-6, with D unresolved. The CDR3 length is 14 residues. Between the trimmed V and J ends, which lost 7 bases and 7 bases, there was a span of 14 bases. The V gene's germline CDR1 is MDHEN and CDR2 SYDVKM. Here the CDR3 DNA reads TGTGCCAGCAAGATAGGGTGGGAAAATTCACCCCTCCACTTT. This translates into CASKIGWENSPLHF. Using reference TRBV28 and TRBJ1-6 for the parts outside the CDR3, the full variable domain is DVKVTQSSRYLVKRTGEKVFLECVQDMDHENMFWYRQDPGLGLRLIYFSYDVKMKEKGDIPEGYSVSREKKERFSLILESASTNQTSMYLCASKIGWENSPLHFGNGTRLTVT.

This clonotype has at least ten counts. The chain links TRBV6-1 to TRBJ1-2; 8 nucleotides match TRBD1. V lost 5 bases to trimming and J lost 9 bases; unmatched junction nucleotides: 5. CDR3 length: 12 amino acids. The germline gives CDR1 MNHNS, CDR2 SASEGT. The CDR3 spells CASSRQGRSYTF. DNA for the CDR3: TGTGCCAGCAGTCGACAGGGGAGAAGCTACACCTTC.

This clonotype was found a few times. J is TRBJ1-1 and V is TRBV5-1; the D gene is possibly TRBD1 (5 bases). The length of the CDR3 is 18 residues. Trimming shortened V by 7 bases and J by 4 bases, and 29 bases separated the two germline ends. CDR1 SGHRS and CDR2 YFSETQ come from the germline V gene. The DNA for the CDR3 is TGCGCCAGCCGCCCCGGGGCCCCGGGTTCACCCGATTCCACTGAAGCTTTCTTT. It encodes CASRPGAPGSPDSTEAFF.

This clonotype was recorded many times. This chain links TRBV6-5 with TRBJ1-6; D not certain. Trimming removed 0 bases from V and 8 bases from J, with 11 bases in between. The CDR3 totals 15 residues. Germline V gives CDR1 MNHEY, CDR2 SVGAGI. The CDR3 here is CASSYSGEVDSPLHF. CDR3 DNA sequence: TGTGCCAGCAGTTACTCCGGGGAGGTTGATTCACCCCTCCACTTT.

This clonotype was observed a single time. Given a much more abundant clone one base away, this may be a read error. The chain's CDR3 is CSARPADRGRLAKNMQYF. Here the CDR3 DNA reads TGCAGTGCTAGACCTGCTGACAGGGGGCGCTTGGCCAAAAACATGCAGTACTTC. The chain joins TRBV20-1 to TRBJ2-4, with 10 positions matching TRBD1. Germline assignment: CDR1 DFQATT and CDR2 SNEGSKA (reference sequence). The CDR3 extends over 18 amino acids.

This clonotype was picked up many times. The chain uses TRBV28 and TRBJ2-5, with 7 bases fitting TRBD1. This CDR3 has 16 residues. V lost 5 bases, J lost 5 bases, and 14 bases stayed unmatched. Germline values: CDR1 MDHEN, CDR2 SYDVKM. The CDR3: CASSDRDSDWVETQYF. CDR3 nucleotide sequence: TGTGCCAGCAGTGACCGGGACAGCGATTGGGTTGAGACCCAGTACTTC.

This clonotype was recorded many times. This chain connects TRBV14 to TRBJ2-7, with D unresolved. This CDR3 comprises 15 residues. V was shortened by 0 bases and J by 5 bases, with 14 bases between the two germline ends. CDR1 and CDR2 (germline): SGHDN, FVKESK. The CDR3 coding sequence is TGTGCCAGCAGCCAAGATTCGCCGGGTTGGGACGAGCAGTACTTC. It is translated as CASSQDSPGWDEQYF.

This clonotype was observed many times. The conserved phenylalanine or tryptophan is not found at the CDR3 terminus, so this likely reflects a read error. The CDR3 spells CASGPRGNQPQHS. CDR3 coding DNA: TGTGCCAGTGGACCCCGTGGGAATCAGCCCCAGCATTCT. This rearrangement joins TRBV12-3 or TRBV12-4 to TRBJ1-5; D not certain. Deletions cut 9 bases from V and 4 bases from J, with 13 bases between. This CDR3 comprises 13 residues.